The present TCR beta chain was sequenced within a study of blood T cells in healthy people across ages. Every donor gave ten milliliters of peripheral blood. The CDR3 covers 14 residues. V lost 7 bases to trimming and J lost 5 bases; unmatched junction nucleotides: 8. Next came a second PCR, run for about 6 to 12 cycles, which used a sample-barcoded 5' primer along with a J-beta primer mix. MiXCR, applied by TCRdb to the 5' RACE reads, yields one record per CDR3 protein. Found here are about 1.5 million distinct CDR3 sequences, around two fifths of them singletons; the top ten hold around 8%. This clonotype has more than one count but fewer than ten.

This chain links TRBV12-3 or TRBV12-4 with TRBJ2-5; TRBD1 agrees at 9 bases. The material sequenced was blood. This sequence originates from a woman in her late teens or twenties in good health. The CDR3 DNA reads as TGTGCCAGCACCGCGACAGGGGGTGTGGAGACCCAGTACTTC. Translation gives CASTATGGVETQYF.